There are a few counts of the clone carrying this T cell receptor beta chain. As yet, its antigen is unknown. These data originate in a study of cytomegalovirus exposure and HLA in healthy donors. General study findings and limits: In a later analysis, at a false discovery rate of 0.05, under 20,000 TCR beta sequences were associated with HLA alleles. Reported results showed that the classifier diagnosed cytomegalovirus status with high specificity and sensitivity. Some V segments (TRBV6-2 and TRBV6-3 among them) were excluded as indistinguishable.

The PCR ran on 60 Vbeta and 13 Jbeta primers. Generated by immunoSEQ multiplex PCR, the TCRdb table keeps only in-frame clones and is missing some. The repertoire holds around 150,000 clones, roughly 78% seen once, with roughly 1.9% in the top ten. This CDR3 contains 15 residues. Trimming left V 1 base short and J 4 bases short, with 14 bases between. Germline V CDR1 and CDR2: LGHNA, YSLEER. The clonotype originates from a man aged 40-49 years in good health and CMV-seronegative. The rearrangement links TRBV4-3 to TRBJ2-7; weak D call: TRBD1 (6 bases). Material for sequencing was PBMCs. The CDR3 loop is CASSQVQGRGYEQYF. CDR3 nucleotides: TGCGCCAGCAGCCAAGTGCAGGGAAGGGGGTACGAGCAGTACTTC.